This T cell receptor beta chain was captured in a study of siplizumab effects on memory and regulatory T cells. General observations from the study: The naive T cell population seemed more diverse than memory cells and seemed a major contributor to the alloresponse. Controls showed an average of around 26% Treg-derived mappable alloreactive CD4+ clones, while siplizumab showed about 69%. Confirmatory evidence of suppressive function in proliferating siplizumab-culture Tregs was not obtained. Naive versus memory phenotype went unassigned for roughly 75-95% of proliferating CD4+ or CD8+ clones.

Method: immunoSEQ multiplex PCR; TCRdb's copy keeps in-frame clones and lacks some. The repertoire consists of about 68,000 clones, with 93% occurring once and the leading ten covering roughly 5.2%. Trimming left V 7 bases short and J 4 bases short, with 15 bases between. This CDR3 region has 13 residues. Germline CDR1 is SGHDT and CDR2 is YYEEEE. For this clone: Its antigen is currently unknown.

Sequencing was performed on CD8+ T cells sorted from blood. V gene TRBV5-6 combines with J gene TRBJ2-7; D perhaps matches TRBD1 (6 bases). The TCR originated in a human donor in good health. The CDR3 region is CASGEPGEYEQYF. The CDR3 DNA reads as TGTGCCAGCGGCGAACCAGGGGAGTACGAGCAGTACTTC. The entire variable domain, with the rest obtained from reference TRBV5-6 and TRBJ2-7, is as follows: DAGVTQSPTHLIKTRGQQVTLRCSPKSGHDTVSWYQQALGQGPQFIFQYYEEEERQRGNFPDRFSGHQFPNYSSELNVNALLLGDSALYLCASGEPGEYEQYFGPGTRLTVT.